This T cell receptor (beta chain) appears in the sequencing data of a study of long-term antiretroviral therapy in people with HIV. Across the study: Collection of the earliest samples took place about a decade ahead of the 2015 immediate-ART recommendation. Notes on the study in general: Clones expanded before ART dominated the repertoire at all time points. Blood collection from about 2003 to 2018 possibly occurred under older ART regimens.

Of note for this clone: Antigen unknown.

immunoSEQ v3.0 was run at survey level. Assay: immunoSEQ multiplex PCR; the TCRdb copy retains only in-frame clones and omits some. Altogether 20,000 to 25,000 clones are present, 65% to 85% being singletons, with the ten largest covering about 7.2%. Trimming pared 6 bases from V and 4 bases from J, leaving 19 bases between. The CDR3 runs to 15 residues. Per the germline V gene, CDR1 is SGHRS and CDR2 is YFSETQ. The source of this sequence is a young man with HIV. The rearrangement uses TRBV5-1 and TRBJ1-1; no clear D. Sample: unsorted PBMCs, taken 1.5 years after starting antiretroviral therapy. The CDR3: CASTLGGIAGTEAFF. The CDR3 DNA is TGCGCCAGCACCCTGGGAGGGATTGCGGGCACTGAAGCTTTCTTT.